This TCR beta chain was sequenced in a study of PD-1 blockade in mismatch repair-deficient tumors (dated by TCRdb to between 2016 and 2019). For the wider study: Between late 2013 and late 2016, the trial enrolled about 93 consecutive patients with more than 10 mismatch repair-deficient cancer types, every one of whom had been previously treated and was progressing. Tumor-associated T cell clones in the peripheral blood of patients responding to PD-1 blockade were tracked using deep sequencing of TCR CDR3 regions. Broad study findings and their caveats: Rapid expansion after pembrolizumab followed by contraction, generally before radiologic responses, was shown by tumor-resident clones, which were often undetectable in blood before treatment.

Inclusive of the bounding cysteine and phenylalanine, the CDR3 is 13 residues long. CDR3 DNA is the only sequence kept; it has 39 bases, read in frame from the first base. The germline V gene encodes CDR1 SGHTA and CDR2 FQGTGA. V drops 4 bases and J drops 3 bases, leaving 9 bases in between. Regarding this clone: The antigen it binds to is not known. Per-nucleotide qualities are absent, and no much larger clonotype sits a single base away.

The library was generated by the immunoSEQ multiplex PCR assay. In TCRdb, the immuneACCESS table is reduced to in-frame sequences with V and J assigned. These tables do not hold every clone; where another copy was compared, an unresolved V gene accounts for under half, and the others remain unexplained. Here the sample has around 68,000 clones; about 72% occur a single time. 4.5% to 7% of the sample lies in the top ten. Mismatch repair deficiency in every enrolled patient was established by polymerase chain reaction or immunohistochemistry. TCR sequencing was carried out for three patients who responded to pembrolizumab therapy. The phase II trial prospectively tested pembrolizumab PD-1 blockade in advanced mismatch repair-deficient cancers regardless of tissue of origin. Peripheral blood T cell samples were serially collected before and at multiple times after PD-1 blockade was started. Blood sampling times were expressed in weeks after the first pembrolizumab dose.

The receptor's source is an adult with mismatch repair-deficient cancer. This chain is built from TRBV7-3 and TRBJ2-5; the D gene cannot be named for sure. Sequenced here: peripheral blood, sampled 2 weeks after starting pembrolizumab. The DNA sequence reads TGTGCCAGCAGCTCCTCACAGAAAGAGACCCAGTACTTC. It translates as CASSSSQKETQYF.